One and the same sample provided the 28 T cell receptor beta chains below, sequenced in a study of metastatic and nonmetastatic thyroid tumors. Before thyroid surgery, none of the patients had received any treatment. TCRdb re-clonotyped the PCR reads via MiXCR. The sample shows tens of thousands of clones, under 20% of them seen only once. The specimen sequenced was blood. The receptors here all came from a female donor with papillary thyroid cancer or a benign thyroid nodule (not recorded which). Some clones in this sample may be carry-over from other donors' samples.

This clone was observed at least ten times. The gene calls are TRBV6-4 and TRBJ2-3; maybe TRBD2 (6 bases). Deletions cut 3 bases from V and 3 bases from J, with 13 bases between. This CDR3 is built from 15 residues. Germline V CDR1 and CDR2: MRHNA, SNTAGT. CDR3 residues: CASSEGLAGTDTQYF. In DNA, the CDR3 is TGTGCCAGCAGTGAAGGACTTGCGGGGACAGATACGCAGTATTTT.

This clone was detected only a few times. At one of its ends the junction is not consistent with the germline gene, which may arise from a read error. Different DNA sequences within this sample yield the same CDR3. This CDR3 reads CASSPRPYNSPLHF. In nucleotides, the CDR3 is TGCGCCAGCAGTCCCCGACCATATAATTCACCCCTCCACTTT. The V and J genes are TRBV28 and TRBJ1-6; D is ambiguous. This CDR3 is 14 amino acids long. CDR1 is MDHEN and CDR2 is SYDVKM in the germline V gene.

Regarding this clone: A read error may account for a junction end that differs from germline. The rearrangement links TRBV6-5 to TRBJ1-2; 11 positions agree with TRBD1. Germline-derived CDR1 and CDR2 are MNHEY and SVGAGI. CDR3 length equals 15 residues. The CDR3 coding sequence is TGTGCCGGCAGTAACCCTCCGGGACAGGGGGGTGGCTACACCTTC. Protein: CAGSNPPGQGGGYTF.

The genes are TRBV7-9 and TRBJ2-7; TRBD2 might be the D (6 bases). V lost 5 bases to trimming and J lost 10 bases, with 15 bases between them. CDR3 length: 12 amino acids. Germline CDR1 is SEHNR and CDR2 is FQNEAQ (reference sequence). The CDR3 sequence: CASSLGPGEQYF. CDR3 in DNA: TGTGCCAGCAGCCTAGGTCCGGGGGAACAGTACTTC.

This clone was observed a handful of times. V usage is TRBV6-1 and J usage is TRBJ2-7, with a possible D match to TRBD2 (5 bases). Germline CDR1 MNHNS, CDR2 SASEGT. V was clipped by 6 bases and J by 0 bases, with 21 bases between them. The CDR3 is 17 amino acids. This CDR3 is CASRKRLRAAISYEQYF. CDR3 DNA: TGTGCCAGCAGAAAAAGGTTGCGGGCCGCGATCTCCTACGAGCAGTACTTC.

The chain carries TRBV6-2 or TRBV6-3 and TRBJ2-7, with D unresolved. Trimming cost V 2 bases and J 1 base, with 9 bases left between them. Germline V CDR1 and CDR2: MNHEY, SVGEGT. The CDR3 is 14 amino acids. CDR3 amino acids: CASSYTEESYEQYF. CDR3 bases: TGTGCCAGCAGTTACACAGAAGAGTCCTACGAGCAGTACTTC.

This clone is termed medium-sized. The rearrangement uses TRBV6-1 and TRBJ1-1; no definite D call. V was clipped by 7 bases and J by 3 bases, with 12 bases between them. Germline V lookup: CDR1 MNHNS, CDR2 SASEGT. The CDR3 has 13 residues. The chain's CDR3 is CASNIRPYTEAFF. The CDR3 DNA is TGTGCCAGCAACATCCGCCCTTACACTGAAGCTTTCTTT.

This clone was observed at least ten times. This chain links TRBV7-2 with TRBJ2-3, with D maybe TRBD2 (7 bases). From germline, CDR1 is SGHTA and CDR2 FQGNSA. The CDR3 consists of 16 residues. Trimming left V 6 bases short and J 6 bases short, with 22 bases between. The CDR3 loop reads CASRPGEGGVEDTQYF. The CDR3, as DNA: TGTGCCAGCAGACCGGGGGAGGGGGGAGTAGAGGATACGCAGTATTTT.

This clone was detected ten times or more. CDR3 nucleotide sequence: TGCGCCAGCAGCTTGGACTTAAATCAGCCCCAGCATTTT. It codes for CASSLDLNQPQHF. This rearrangement joins TRBV5-1 to TRBJ1-5; no clear D gene. CDR3 length: 13 amino acids. The germline V gene encodes CDR1 SGHRS and CDR2 YFSETQ. Between the trimmed V and J ends, which lost 0 bases and 4 bases, there was a span of 5 bases. The full variable domain, in which reference TRBV5-1 and TRBJ1-5 provide the parts outside the CDR3, is KAGVTQTPRYLIKTRGQQVTLSCSPISGHRSVSWYQQTPGQGLQFLFEYFSETQRNKGNFPGRFSGRQFSNSRSEMNVSTLELGDSALYLCASSLDLNQPQHFGDGTRLSIL.

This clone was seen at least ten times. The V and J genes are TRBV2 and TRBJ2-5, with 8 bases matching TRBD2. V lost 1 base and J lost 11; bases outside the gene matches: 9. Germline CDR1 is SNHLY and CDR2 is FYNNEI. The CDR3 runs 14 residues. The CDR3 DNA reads TGTGCCAGCAGTGAAGAGGGGCGGGGGGCGGGACAGTACTTC. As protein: CASSEEGRGAGQYF.

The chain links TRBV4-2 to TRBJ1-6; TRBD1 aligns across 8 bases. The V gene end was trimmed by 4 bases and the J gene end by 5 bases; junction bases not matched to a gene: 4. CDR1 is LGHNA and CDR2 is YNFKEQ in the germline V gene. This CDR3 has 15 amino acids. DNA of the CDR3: TGTGCCAGCAGCCTCAGGGGGCAAGATAATTCACCCCTCCACTTT. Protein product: CASSLRGQDNSPLHF.

In DNA, the CDR3 is TGTGCCAGCACCCATAGCGGCACAGATACGCAGTATTTT. This translates into CASTHSGTDTQYF. V is TRBV13 and J is TRBJ2-3; possible D gene TRBD2, 5 bases. This CDR3 region has 13 residues. Germline values: CDR1 PRHDT, CDR2 FYEKMQ (reference sequence). V lost 7 bases, J lost 1 base, and 9 bases lay in between.

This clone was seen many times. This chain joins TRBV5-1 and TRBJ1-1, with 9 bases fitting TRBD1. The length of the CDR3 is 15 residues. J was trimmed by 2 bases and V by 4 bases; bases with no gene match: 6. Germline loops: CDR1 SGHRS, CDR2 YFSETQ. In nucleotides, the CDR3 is TGCGCCAGCAGCGGGAAGACAGGGGGTAACACTGAAGCTTTCTTT. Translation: CASSGKTGGNTEAFF.

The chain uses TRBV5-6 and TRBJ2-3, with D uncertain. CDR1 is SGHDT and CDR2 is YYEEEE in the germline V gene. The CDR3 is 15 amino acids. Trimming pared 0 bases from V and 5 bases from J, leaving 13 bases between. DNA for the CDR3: TGTGCCAGCAGCTTGGCACCCGGGTCGGGAGATACGCAGTATTTT. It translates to CASSLAPGSGDTQYF. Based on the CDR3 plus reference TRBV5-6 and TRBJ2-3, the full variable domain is DAGVTQSPTHLIKTRGQQVTLRCSPKSGHDTVSWYQQALGQGPQFIFQYYEEEERQRGNFPDRFSGHQFPNYSSELNVNALLLGDSALYLCASSLAPGSGDTQYFGPGTRLTVL.

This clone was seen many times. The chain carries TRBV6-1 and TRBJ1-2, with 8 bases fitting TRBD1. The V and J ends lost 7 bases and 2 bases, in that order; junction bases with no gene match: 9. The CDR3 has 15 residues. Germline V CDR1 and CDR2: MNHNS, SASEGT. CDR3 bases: TGTGCCAGCACCCCCAATCGACAGGGGAACTATGGCTACACCTTC. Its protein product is CASTPNRQGNYGYTF.

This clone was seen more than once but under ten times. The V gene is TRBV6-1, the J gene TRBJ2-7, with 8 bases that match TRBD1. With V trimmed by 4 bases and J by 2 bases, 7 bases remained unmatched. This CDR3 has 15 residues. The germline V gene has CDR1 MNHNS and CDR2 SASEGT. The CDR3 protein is CASSAGQGSTYEQYF. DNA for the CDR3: TGTGCCAGCAGTGCAGGACAGGGTTCTACCTACGAGCAGTACTTC.

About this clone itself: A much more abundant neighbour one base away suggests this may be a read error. CDR3 sequence: CASTPLAGGEETQYF. As DNA, the CDR3 is TGTGCCAGTACCCCTCTCGCGGGAGGGGAGGAGACCCAGTACTTC. The J gene is TRBJ2-5, the V gene TRBV19; 9 nucleotides line up with TRBD2. Losses at the gene ends were 7 bases for V and 5 bases for J; bases not matched to a gene: 11. Germline CDR1 and CDR2: LNHDA and SQIVND (reference sequence). This CDR3 region has 15 residues.

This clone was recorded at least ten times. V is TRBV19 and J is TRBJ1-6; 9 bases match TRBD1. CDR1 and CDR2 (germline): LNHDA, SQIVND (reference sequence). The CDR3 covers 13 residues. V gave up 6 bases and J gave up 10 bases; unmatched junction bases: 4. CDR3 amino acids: CASSRDRESPLHF. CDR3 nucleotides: TGTGCCAGTAGCCGGGACAGGGAATCACCCCTCCACTTT.

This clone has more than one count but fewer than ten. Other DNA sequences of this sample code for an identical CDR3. The CDR3 spells CASTLSWVGGYTF. The CDR3 DNA reads as TGTGCCAGCACCCTTTCTTGGGTAGGTGGCTACACCTTC. The V and J genes are TRBV6-1 and TRBJ1-2; D gene ambiguous. The CDR3 consists of 13 residues. The V end was cut by 7 bases, the J end by 7 bases, with 16 bases between. Germline CDR1 is MNHNS and CDR2 is SASEGT.

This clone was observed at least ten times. The CDR3 spells CASSPSPGVWEQENTGELFF. The CDR3 nucleotides read TGTGCCAGCAGCCCTAGCCCGGGTGTCTGGGAACAGGAGAACACCGGGGAGCTGTTTTTT. The chain carries TRBV4-2 and TRBJ2-2; D could derive from TRBD1 or TRBD2 (5 bases each). V was trimmed by 4 bases and J by 1 base, leaving 25 bases between them. The CDR3 is made up of 20 amino acids. Per the germline V gene, CDR1 is LGHNA and CDR2 is YNFKEQ.

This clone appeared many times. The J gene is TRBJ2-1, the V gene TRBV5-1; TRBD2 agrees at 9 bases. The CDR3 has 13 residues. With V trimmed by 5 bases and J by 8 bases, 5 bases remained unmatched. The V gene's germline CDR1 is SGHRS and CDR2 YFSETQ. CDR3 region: CASRLAGEHEQFF. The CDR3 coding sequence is TGCGCCAGCAGATTAGCGGGAGAGCATGAGCAGTTCTTC.

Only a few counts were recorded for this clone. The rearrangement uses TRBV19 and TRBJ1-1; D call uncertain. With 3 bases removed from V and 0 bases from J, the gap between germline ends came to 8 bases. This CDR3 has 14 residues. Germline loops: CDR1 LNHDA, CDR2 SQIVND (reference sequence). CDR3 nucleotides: TGTGCCAGTAGTATTGGTAAGGTGAACACTGAAGCTTTCTTT. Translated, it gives CASSIGKVNTEAFF.

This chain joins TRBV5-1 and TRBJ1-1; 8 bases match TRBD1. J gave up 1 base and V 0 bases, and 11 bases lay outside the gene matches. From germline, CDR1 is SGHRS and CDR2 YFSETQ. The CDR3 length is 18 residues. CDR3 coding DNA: TGCGCCAGCAGCTTGGTACATCGGAGGACAGGGAGGAACACTGAAGCTTTCTTT. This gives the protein CASSLVHRRTGRNTEAFF. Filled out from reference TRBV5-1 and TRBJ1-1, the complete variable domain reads KAGVTQTPRYLIKTRGQQVTLSCSPISGHRSVSWYQQTPGQGLQFLFEYFSETQRNKGNFPGRFSGRQFSNSRSEMNVSTLELGDSALYLCASSLVHRRTGRNTEAFFGQGTRLTVV.

The CDR3 nucleotides are TGTGCCAGCAGGGAAACCGGGACAGGGAAGTTTGGCTACACCTTC. Its translation: CASRETGTGKFGYTF. The rearrangement uses TRBV6-1 and TRBJ1-2; the match to TRBD1 covers 9 bases. Trimming took 6 bases from V and 7 from J; bases not matched to a gene: 12. Germline V gene sequence: CDR1 MNHNS, CDR2 SASEGT. This CDR3 comprises 15 residues.

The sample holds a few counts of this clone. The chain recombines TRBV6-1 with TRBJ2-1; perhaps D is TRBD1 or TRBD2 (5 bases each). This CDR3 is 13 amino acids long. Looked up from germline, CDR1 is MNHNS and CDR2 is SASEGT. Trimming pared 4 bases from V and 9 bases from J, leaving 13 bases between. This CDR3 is CASSARGDSEQFF. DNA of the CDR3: TGTGCCAGCAGTGCGAGGGGAGATAGTGAGCAGTTCTTC.

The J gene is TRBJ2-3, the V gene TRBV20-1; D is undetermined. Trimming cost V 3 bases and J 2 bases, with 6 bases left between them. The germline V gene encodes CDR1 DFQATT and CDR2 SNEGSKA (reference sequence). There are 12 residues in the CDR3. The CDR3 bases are TGCAGTGCTAGTCCCCACACAGATACGCAGTATTTT. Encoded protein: CSASPHTDTQYF.

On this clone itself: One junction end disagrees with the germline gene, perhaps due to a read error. CDR3 sequence (DNA): TGCACCAGCAGCTTGGAGGGACAGGGGGAAAGGGGATATGGCTACGCCTTC. Its translation: CTSSLEGQGERGYGYAF. The gene calls are TRBV5-1 and TRBJ1-2; 11 bases align to TRBD1. From germline, CDR1 is SGHRS and CDR2 YFSETQ. This CDR3 contains 17 residues.

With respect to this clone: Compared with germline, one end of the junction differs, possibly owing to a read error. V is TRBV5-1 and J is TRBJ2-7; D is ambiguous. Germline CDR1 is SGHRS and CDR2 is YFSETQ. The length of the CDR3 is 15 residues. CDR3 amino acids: CASSRAVTLSYELYF. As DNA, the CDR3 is TGCGCCAGCAGCCGAGCCGTGACACTGTCCTACGAGCTGTACTTC.